The clone carrying this T cell receptor beta chain appeared a few times. The antigen remains undetermined. The length of the CDR3 is 17 residues. The V and J ends lost 0 bases and 5 bases, in that order; junction bases with no gene match: 4. Germline values: CDR1 MNHEY, CDR2 SMNVEV (reference sequence). This specimen belongs to a study of response to subunit inactivated influenza vaccine. Study-level points and caveats: T cells newly recruited by each seasonal influenza vaccination are few, the authors suggested.

A single record per CDR3 protein comes from TCRdb applying MiXCR to the RT-PCR reads. The table shows about 300,000 distinct CDR3 sequences, with roughly 20% occurring only once. This specimen was PBMCs from blood, taken 21 months after vaccination. This TCR derives from a man between 45 and 75 years old who received an inactivated influenza vaccine. The rearrangement joins TRBV27 to TRBJ2-1; 13 bases line up with TRBD2. CDR3 protein: CASSLSVTSGRDNEQFF. The CDR3 DNA reads as TGTGCCAGCAGTTTATCCGTTACTAGCGGGAGGGACAATGAGCAGTTCTTC.